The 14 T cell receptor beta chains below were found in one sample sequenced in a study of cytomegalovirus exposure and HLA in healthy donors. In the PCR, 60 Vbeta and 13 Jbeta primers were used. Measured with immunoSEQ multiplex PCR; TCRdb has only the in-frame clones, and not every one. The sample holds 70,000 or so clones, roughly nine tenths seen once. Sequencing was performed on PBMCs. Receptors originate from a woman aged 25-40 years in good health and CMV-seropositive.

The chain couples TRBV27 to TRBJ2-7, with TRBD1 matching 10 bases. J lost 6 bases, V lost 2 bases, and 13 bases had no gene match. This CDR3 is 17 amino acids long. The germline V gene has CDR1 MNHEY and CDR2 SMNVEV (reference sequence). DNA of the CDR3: TGTGCCAGCAGTTTACTTGGACAGGGGGTGTGGGGGTTCGAGCAGTACTTC. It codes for CASSLLGQGVWGFEQYF.

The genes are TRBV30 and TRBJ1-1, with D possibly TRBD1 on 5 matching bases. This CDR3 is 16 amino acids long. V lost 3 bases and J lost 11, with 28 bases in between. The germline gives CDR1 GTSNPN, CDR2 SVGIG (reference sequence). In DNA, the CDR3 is TGTGCCTGGAGCGATACCGGGACGGGGGATATAATGAGGGCTTTCTTT. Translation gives CAWSDTGTGDIMRAFF. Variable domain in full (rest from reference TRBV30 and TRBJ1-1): SQTIHQWPATLVQPVGSPLSLECTVEGTSNPNLYWYRQAAGRGLQLLFYSVGIGQISSEVPQNLSASRPQDRQFILSSKKLLLSDSGFYLCAWSDTGTGDIMRAFFGQGTRLTVV.

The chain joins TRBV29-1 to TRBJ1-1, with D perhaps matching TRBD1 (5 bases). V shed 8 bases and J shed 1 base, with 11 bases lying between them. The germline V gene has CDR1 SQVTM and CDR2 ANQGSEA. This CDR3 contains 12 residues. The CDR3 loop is CSLGGGNTEAFF. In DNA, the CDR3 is TGCAGCTTGGGGGGAGGGAACACTGAAGCTTTCTTT.

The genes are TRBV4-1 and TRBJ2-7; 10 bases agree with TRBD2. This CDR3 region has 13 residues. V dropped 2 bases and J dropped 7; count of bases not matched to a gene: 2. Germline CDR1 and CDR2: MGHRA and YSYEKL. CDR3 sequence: CASSQSGREEQYF. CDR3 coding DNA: TGCGCCAGCAGCCAAAGCGGGAGGGAAGAGCAGTACTTC.

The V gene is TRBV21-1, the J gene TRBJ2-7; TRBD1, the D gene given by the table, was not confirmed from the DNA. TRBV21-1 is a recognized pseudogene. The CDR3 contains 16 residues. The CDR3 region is CASSKRGTVVSYEQYF. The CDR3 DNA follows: TGTGCCAGCAGCAAAAGGGGGACAGTAGTATCCTACGAGCAGTACTTC.

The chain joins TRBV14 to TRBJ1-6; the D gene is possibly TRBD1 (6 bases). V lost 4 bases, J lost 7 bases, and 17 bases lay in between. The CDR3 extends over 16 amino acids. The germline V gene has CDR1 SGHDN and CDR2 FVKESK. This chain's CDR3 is CASSLRAGVRNSPLHF. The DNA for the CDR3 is TGTGCCAGCAGCCTTCGGGCAGGGGTACGGAATTCACCCCTCCACTTT.

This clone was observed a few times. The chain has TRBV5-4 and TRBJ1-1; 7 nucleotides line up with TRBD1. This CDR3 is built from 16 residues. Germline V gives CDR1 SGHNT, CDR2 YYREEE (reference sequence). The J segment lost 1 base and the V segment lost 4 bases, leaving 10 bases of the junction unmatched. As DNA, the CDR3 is TGTGCCAGCAGCCCGATCGTAGGGGGCTGGAACACTGAAGCTTTCTTT. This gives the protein CASSPIVGGWNTEAFF.

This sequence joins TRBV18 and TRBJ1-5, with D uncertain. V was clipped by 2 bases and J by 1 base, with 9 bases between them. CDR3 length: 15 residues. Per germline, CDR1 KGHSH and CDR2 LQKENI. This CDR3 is CASSPYPQSNQPQHF. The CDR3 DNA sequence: TGTGCCAGCTCACCATATCCGCAGAGCAATCAGCCCCAGCATTTT.

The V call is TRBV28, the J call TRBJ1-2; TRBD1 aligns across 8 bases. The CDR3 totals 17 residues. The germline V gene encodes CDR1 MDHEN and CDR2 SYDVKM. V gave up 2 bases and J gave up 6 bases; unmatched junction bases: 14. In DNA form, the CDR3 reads TGTGCCAGCAGTTTAGGGCAGGGGGCGCGGAGGACCCATGGCTACACCTTC. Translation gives CASSLGQGARRTHGYTF.

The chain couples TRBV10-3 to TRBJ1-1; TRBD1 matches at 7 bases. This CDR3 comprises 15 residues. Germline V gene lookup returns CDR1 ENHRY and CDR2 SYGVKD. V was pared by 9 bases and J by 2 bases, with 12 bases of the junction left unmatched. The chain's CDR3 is CAIRLAGTDNTEAFF. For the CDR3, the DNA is TGTGCCATTAGACTCGCCGGGACAGATAACACTGAAGCTTTCTTT.

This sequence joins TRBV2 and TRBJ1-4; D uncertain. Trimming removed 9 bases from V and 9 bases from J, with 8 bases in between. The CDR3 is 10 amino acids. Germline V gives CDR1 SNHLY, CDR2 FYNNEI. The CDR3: CASILKKLFF. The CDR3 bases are TGTGCCAGTATATTAAAAAAACTGTTTTTT.

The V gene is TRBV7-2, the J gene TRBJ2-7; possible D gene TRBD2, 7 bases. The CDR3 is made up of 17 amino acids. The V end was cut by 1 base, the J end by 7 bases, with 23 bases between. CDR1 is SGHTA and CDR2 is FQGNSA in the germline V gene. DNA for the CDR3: TGTGCCAGCAGCTTAGATGGGGGTGGGGGCGGGAGATGGGAGCAGTACTTC. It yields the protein CASSLDGGGGGRWEQYF.

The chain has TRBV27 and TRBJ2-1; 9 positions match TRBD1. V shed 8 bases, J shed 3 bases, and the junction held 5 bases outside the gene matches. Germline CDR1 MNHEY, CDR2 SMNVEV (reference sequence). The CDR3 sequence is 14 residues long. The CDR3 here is CASRRGQGYNEQFF. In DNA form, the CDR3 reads TGTGCCAGCCGCCGGGGACAGGGCTACAATGAGCAGTTCTTC.

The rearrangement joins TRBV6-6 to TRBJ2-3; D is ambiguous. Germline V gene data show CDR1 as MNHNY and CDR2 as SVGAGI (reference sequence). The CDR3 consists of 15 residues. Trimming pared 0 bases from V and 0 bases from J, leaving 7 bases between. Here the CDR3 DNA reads TGTGCCAGCAGTTACTCACTACTTAGCACAGATACGCAGTATTTT. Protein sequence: CASSYSLLSTDTQYF.